Sequencing of this T cell receptor beta chain was carried out in a study of Ad26.COV2.S vaccination and SARS-CoV-2 variants. The CDR3 is made up of 17 amino acids. The germline gives CDR1 LGHDT, CDR2 YNNKEL (reference sequence). V gave up 4 bases and J gave up 1 base; unmatched junction bases: 12. Clones were read by immunoSEQ multiplex PCR, and TCRdb kept only the in-frame ones, dropping some. The sample has about 420,000 clones; approximately 88% are singletons. The treatment: 15 to 20 received Ad26.COV2.S at low or high dose, single or two shots; roughly five received placebo; per-sample allocation not given. The investigators took samples on day 63 after the first vaccine or placebo injection. Overall study results and limits: Analytic work on TCR breadth and depth might have understated the full extent of total T cell responses.

This clone has just one count. Antigen: not known. The clonotype comes from a person between 18 and 60 years old who received the Ad26.COV2.S COVID-19 vaccine or a placebo. V is TRBV3-1 (or the pseudogene TRBV3-2) and J is TRBJ1-1, with TRBD1 identical over 7 bases. Specimen: peripheral blood, collected in a trial of Ad26.COV2.S vaccine versus placebo. The DNA for the CDR3 is TGTGCCAGCAGCCCCGGGGGACAGATTAACCCGAACACTGAAGCTTTCTTT. This translates into CASSPGGQINPNTEAFF.